These 31 T cell receptor beta chains came from one sample sequenced in a study of shared clonotypes between healthy human individuals. Generated by immunoSEQ multiplex PCR, the TCRdb table keeps only in-frame clones and is missing some. The sample has roughly 1.5 million clones, 98% seen once. Sequencing was performed on naive CD4+ T cells sorted from blood. This sample's subset: CD45RA+ positively selected. The origin of the receptors is a man aged 25-40 years in good health.

With respect to this clone: A junction boundary mismatches the germline segment, possibly from a read error. The chain links TRBV7-2 to TRBJ1-2; 8 bases line up with TRBD1. The CDR3 covers 15 residues. Germline CDR1 is SGHTA and CDR2 is FQGNSA. CDR3 in DNA: TGTGCCAGCAGCCCAGCAGGGGGCTATAACTATGGTTACACCTTC. Translating gives CASSPAGGYNYGYTF.

V gene TRBV29-1 combines with J gene TRBJ2-5, with 13 positions matching TRBD2. Germline CDR1 is SQVTM and CDR2 is ANQGSEA. V shed 5 bases and J 7 bases; nucleotides not matched to a gene: 10. The CDR3 is 15 amino acids. CDR3 sequence (DNA): TGCAGCGTTAAAGGACTAGCGGGAGCGATTGGGACCCAGTACTTC. Its protein product is CSVKGLAGAIGTQYF.

A word on this clone: Mismatch with germline at one junction end may stem from a read error. The chain links TRBV28 to TRBJ1-4; no firm D call. The CDR3 totals 15 residues. CDR1 and CDR2 (germline): MDHEN, SYDVKM. In DNA, the CDR3 is TGTGCCAGCAGTTTTTCGGGTGCAACTAATGAAAAATTGTTTTTT. Protein: CASSFSGATNEKLFF.

Notes on this clone: Within the sample, other DNA sequences also encode this same CDR3. The J gene is TRBJ1-5, the V gene TRBV20-1; D unresolved. V was trimmed by 2 bases and J by 7 bases, leaving 6 bases between them. The CDR3 length is 11 residues. Germline V gene sequence: CDR1 DFQATT, CDR2 SNEGSKA (reference sequence). CDR3 in amino acids: CSARSGQPQHF. Written as DNA, the CDR3 is TGCAGTGCTAGAAGTGGCCAGCCCCAGCATTTT.

This chain links TRBV2 with TRBJ1-5, with TRBD1 matching 7 bases. CDR3 length: 17 amino acids. Germline CDR1 reads SNHLY; CDR2 reads FYNNEI. Losses at the gene ends were 6 bases for V and 0 bases for J; bases not matched to a gene: 11. Here the CDR3 DNA reads TGTGCCAGCAGCCTTTTAAGGACAGGAGATAGCAATCAGCCCCAGCATTTT. Translating it yields CASSLLRTGDSNQPQHF.

J is TRBJ2-1 and V is TRBV29-1; D is ambiguous. V lost 4 bases, J lost 2 bases, and 9 bases lay in between. The CDR3 contains 13 residues. The germline gives CDR1 SQVTM, CDR2 ANQGSEA. The CDR3 DNA follows: TGCAGCGTTGTGCCCCCCCCCTACAATGAGCAGTTCTTC. This codes for CSVVPPPYNEQFF.

In this sample, this clone turned up once. The rearrangement links TRBV27 to TRBJ1-3; no clear D gene. Trimming removed 7 bases from V and 0 bases from J, with 13 bases in between. CDR1 and CDR2 from the germline V gene are MNHEY and SMNVEV (reference sequence). The CDR3 spans 15 residues. The CDR3: CASMRVPGSGNTIYF. The CDR3 coding sequence is TGTGCCAGCATGAGGGTCCCAGGCTCTGGAAACACCATATATTTT.

CDR3 nucleotides: TGTGCCAGCAGCGGTGCGGGGGGCGGCGATTTAGGGAACATTCAGTACTTC. It specifies CASSGAGGGDLGNIQYF. This sequence joins TRBV4-2 and TRBJ2-4, with TRBD2 identical over 8 bases. Germline assignment: CDR1 LGHNA and CDR2 YNFKEQ. The junction had 16 bases not matched to a gene; V was cut back by 5 bases and J by 7 bases. The CDR3 totals 17 residues.

The chain has TRBV7-2 and TRBJ1-2, with a possible D match to TRBD1 (5 bases). CDR1 is SGHTA and CDR2 is FQGNSA in the germline V gene. The CDR3 consists of 18 residues. V was pared by 2 bases and J by 5 bases, with 24 bases between. CDR3 sequence: CASSLKFFVGPVRYGYTF. CDR3 coding DNA: TGTGCCAGCAGCTTAAAGTTCTTCGTGGGGCCAGTGAGATATGGCTACACCTTC. The variable domain in full, with the rest retrieved from reference TRBV7-2 and TRBJ1-2, is GAGVSQSPSNKVTEKGKDVELRCDPISGHTALYWYRQSLGQGLEFLIYFQGNSAPDKSGLPSDRFSAERTGGSVSTLTIQRTQQEDSAVYLCASSLKFFVGPVRYGYTFGSGTRLTVV.

The genes are TRBV5-4 and TRBJ2-1; 10 positions match TRBD2. V gave up 4 bases and J gave up 6 bases; unmatched junction bases: 10. Germline V lookup: CDR1 SGHNT, CDR2 YYREEE (reference sequence). The CDR3 covers 16 residues. In DNA, the CDR3 is TGTGCCAGCAGCCCGAGAGGGGCTAGCGGGAGCAATGAGCAGTTCTTC. Protein product: CASSPRGASGSNEQFF.

This chain uses TRBV5-5 with TRBJ1-5; D may be TRBD1 (6 bases). The germline gives CDR1 SGHKS, CDR2 YYEKEE (reference sequence). Trimming shortened V by 2 bases and J by 7 bases, and 16 bases separated the two germline ends. This CDR3 spans 15 amino acids. This chain's CDR3 is CASSLLQGLGQPQHF. The CDR3 DNA sequence: TGTGCCAGCAGCTTATTGCAGGGGTTAGGCCAGCCCCAGCATTTT.

The V gene is TRBV5-1, the J gene TRBJ2-5, with D hard to call. The germline V and J ends were trimmed by 0 bases and 3 bases, with 12 bases remaining between them. The germline V gene encodes CDR1 SGHRS and CDR2 YFSETQ. The CDR3 is 15 residues long. The CDR3 reads CASSLARLDEETQYF. CDR3 DNA sequence: TGCGCCAGCAGCTTGGCCCGGCTGGACGAAGAGACCCAGTACTTC.

V gene TRBV28 combines with J gene TRBJ2-3, with 9 bases identical to TRBD1. V gave up 5 bases and J gave up 2 bases; unmatched junction bases: 11. Germline CDR1 is MDHEN and CDR2 is SYDVKM. CDR3 length: 17 residues. The CDR3 nucleotides are TGTGCCAGCAGTCCCGGGACAGGGAGATCCGACACAGATACGCAGTATTTT. Translated: CASSPGTGRSDTDTQYF.

The chain has TRBV29-1 and TRBJ1-4; D remains unclear. The CDR3 is 12 amino acids. The V end lost 6 bases, the J end lost 4 bases, and 9 bases lay between the germline ends. CDR1 is SQVTM, CDR2 ANQGSEA, per germline. The DNA of the CDR3 is TGCAGCGTCAGCAGCTATAATGAAAAACTGTTTTTT. Amino acids: CSVSSYNEKLFF.

The chain has TRBV29-1 and TRBJ1-1; D gene unclear. V was shortened by 6 bases and J by 1 base, with 9 bases between the two germline ends. The CDR3 loop spans 12 amino acids. In germline, CDR1 is SQVTM, CDR2 ANQGSEA. The CDR3 here is CSVRAANTEAFF. CDR3 DNA: TGCAGCGTCCGGGCAGCGAACACTGAAGCTTTCTTT.

The V and J genes are TRBV11-2 and TRBJ1-1; possible D gene TRBD1, 5 bases. The CDR3 length is 13 residues. Germline CDR1 reads SGHAT; CDR2 reads FQNNGV. Trimming took 6 bases from V and 6 from J, leaving 14 bases between them. Here the CDR3 reads CASSLGPGAEAFF. The CDR3 DNA follows: TGTGCCAGCAGTTTGGGACCCGGGGCTGAAGCTTTCTTT.

V gene TRBV5-1 combines with J gene TRBJ2-1; D is unresolved. The ends were cut back, 4 bases at V and 9 bases at J, with 14 bases in the middle. Germline CDR1 SGHRS, CDR2 YFSETQ. The length of the CDR3 is 13 residues. This CDR3 is CASSSVSSGEQFF. The CDR3 bases are TGCGCCAGCAGCAGCGTTTCCTCAGGTGAGCAGTTCTTC.

The chain combines TRBV2 with TRBJ1-4; D is unclear. The CDR3 is made up of 14 amino acids. With 4 bases removed from V and 4 bases from J, the gap between germline ends came to 10 bases. Germline-derived CDR1 and CDR2 are SNHLY and FYNNEI. CDR3 sequence (DNA): TGTGCCAGCAGTGTGCGCAGGAATAATGAAAAACTGTTTTTT. Translating gives CASSVRRNNEKLFF.

Concerning this clone: The same CDR3 also results from other DNA sequences found in this sample. The chain has TRBV5-1 and TRBJ1-1, with 7 nucleotides matching TRBD1. V shed 2 bases, J shed 0 bases, and the junction held 1 base outside the gene matches. The CDR3 runs to 14 residues. Germline V gene data show CDR1 as SGHRS and CDR2 as YFSETQ. CDR3 amino acids: CASSFDRVNTEAFF. Here the CDR3 DNA reads TGCGCCAGCAGCTTCGACAGGGTGAACACTGAAGCTTTCTTT.

V is TRBV29-1 and J is TRBJ2-2, with 7 bases matching TRBD1. The ends lost 6 bases at V and 4 bases at J; junction bases unmatched: 8. The V gene's germline CDR1 is SQVTM and CDR2 ANQGSEA. The CDR3 loop spans 14 amino acids. The CDR3 DNA reads as TGCAGCGTCCTCAGGGGACAGAGCACCGGGGAGCTGTTTTTT. Protein sequence: CSVLRGQSTGELFF.

The rearrangement joins TRBV4-1 to TRBJ2-7; no clear D. This CDR3 has 13 amino acids. Germline V gene sequence: CDR1 MGHRA, CDR2 YSYEKL. The V end lost 4 bases, the J end lost 6 bases, and 13 bases lay between the germline ends. CDR3 loop: CASSLLVPAEQYF. In DNA, the CDR3 is TGCGCCAGCAGCCTCCTTGTGCCCGCCGAGCAGTACTTC.

The chain combines TRBV19 with TRBJ1-4, with D unresolved. The V end was cut by 6 bases, the J end by 3 bases, with 14 bases between. Germline values: CDR1 LNHDA, CDR2 SQIVND (reference sequence). The length of the CDR3 is 15 residues. DNA for the CDR3: TGTGCCAGTAGGTCCGCCGGGAAATCTAATGAAAAACTGTTTTTT. Translating it yields CASRSAGKSNEKLFF. Full variable domain (remainder filled in from reference TRBV19 and TRBJ1-4): DGGITQSPKYLFRKEGQNVTLSCEQNLNHDAMYWYRQDPGQGLRLIYYSQIVNDFQKGDIAEGYSVSREKKESFPLTVTSAQKNPTAFYLCASRSAGKSNEKLFFGSGTQLSVL.

The CDR3 DNA reads as TGTGCCAGCAGCTTCGGACACTCAAGCTCCTACAATGAGCAGTTCTTC. Its protein product is CASSFGHSSSYNEQFF. The J gene is TRBJ2-1, the V gene TRBV5-5; TRBD1 is a possible D gene (5 bases). V shed 2 bases and J shed 0 bases, with 12 bases lying between them. CDR1 SGHKS and CDR2 YYEKEE come from the germline V gene (reference sequence). This CDR3 has 16 amino acids.

The chain joins TRBV27 to TRBJ2-7, with 9 bases lining up with TRBD1. This CDR3 is 15 amino acids long. V lost 4 bases, J lost 0 bases, and 4 bases stayed unmatched. Germline V gene sequence: CDR1 MNHEY, CDR2 SMNVEV (reference sequence). The CDR3 sequence: CASSSTGGGSYEQYF. The CDR3 DNA reads as TGTGCCAGCAGTTCGACAGGGGGGGGCTCCTACGAGCAGTACTTC.

Only one count was recorded for this clone. This chain uses TRBV23-1 with TRBJ1-5, with D unclear. TRBV23-1 is placed among ORFs of uncertain function. The V and J ends lost 0 bases and 10 bases respectively, with 10 bases between them. CDR3 length: 13 residues. The CDR3 spells CASSQSLEEPQHF. For the CDR3, the DNA is TGCGCCAGCAGTCAATCGCTGGAAGAACCCCAGCATTTT.

The chain combines TRBV27 with TRBJ2-5; D is undetermined. Trimming removed 2 bases at V and 2 bases at J, with 6 bases between. This CDR3 has 13 residues. Germline V CDR1 and CDR2: MNHEY, SMNVEV (reference sequence). CDR3 nucleotide sequence: TGTGCCAGCAGTTTAGTACAGCAAGAGACCCAGTACTTC. This gives the protein CASSLVQQETQYF.

V is TRBV11-1 and J is TRBJ2-1, with 10 bases lining up with TRBD1. Unmatched junction bases numbered 5, after V lost 5 bases and J lost 10 bases. This CDR3 is 13 amino acids long. The germline V gene encodes CDR1 SGHAT and CDR2 FQDESV (reference sequence). The CDR3 reads CASSPDRGGEQFF. The CDR3 region has the DNA TGTGCCAGCAGCCCGGACAGGGGGGGCGAGCAGTTCTTC.

The chain is built from TRBV5-4 and TRBJ2-1; TRBD2 is a possible D gene (6 bases). V shed 4 bases and J shed 10 bases, with 12 bases lying between them. Germline loops: CDR1 SGHNT, CDR2 YYREEE (reference sequence). CDR3 size: 12 residues. The CDR3 here is CASSMEGREQFF. The CDR3 DNA reads TGTGCCAGCAGCATGGAGGGGCGCGAGCAGTTCTTC.

This chain uses TRBV27 with TRBJ2-1, with 7 bases aligning to TRBD1. Germline V lookup: CDR1 MNHEY, CDR2 SMNVEV (reference sequence). This CDR3 has 15 amino acids. V gave up 6 bases and J gave up 7 bases; unmatched junction bases: 12. CDR3: CASSQTPTGLNEQFF. CDR3 nucleotide sequence: TGTGCCAGCAGCCAAACACCGACAGGGCTGAATGAGCAGTTCTTC.

This clone has just one count. In DNA form, the CDR3 reads TGTGCCAGCAGTGAAGTGGTTAGCGCCACAGATACGCAGTATTTT. It translates to CASSEVVSATDTQYF. This chain links TRBV6-1 with TRBJ2-3; a weak D match, TRBD2 (5 bases). The germline gives CDR1 MNHNS, CDR2 SASEGT. The CDR3 contains 15 residues. The V end was cut by 1 base, the J end by 2 bases, with 10 bases between.

As regards this clone: Other DNA sequences from this sample encode an identical CDR3 as well. This chain links TRBV9 with TRBJ2-7; TRBD1 agrees at 7 bases. The CDR3 spans 14 residues. The germline CDR1 and CDR2 sequences are SGDLS and YYNGEE. The trim removed 0 bases at V and 3 bases at J, leaving 3 bases unmatched. CDR3 in DNA: TGTGCCAGCAGCGTAGTGGGACAGAGCTACGAGCAGTACTTC. Its protein product is CASSVVGQSYEQYF.